This T cell receptor beta chain emerged from a study of cytomegalovirus exposure and HLA in healthy donors. Study-level results: Most CMV-associated TCR beta chains appeared HLA-restricted in a later analysis. Further analysis, carried out later, found HLA-associated TCR beta chains more clonally expanded than equally common other chains. Associated with cytomegalovirus, according to the listing, were 150 to 200 TCR beta chains.

The CDR3 extends over 16 amino acids. CDR1 and CDR2 from the germline V gene are SGHAT and FQNNGV. V was pared by 3 bases and J by 6 bases, with 7 bases of the junction left unmatched. With respect to this clone: Its antigen is as yet unknown.

60 Vbeta and 13 Jbeta primers were used in PCR. The assay was immunoSEQ multiplex PCR, and TCRdb's table has in-frame clones only and misses some. The table records 150,000 or so clones, over 65% of them present only once. This TCR derives from a man between 40 and 49 years old in good health and CMV-seropositive. The chain carries TRBV11-2 and TRBJ2-2; 10 positions agree with TRBD2. Sequenced: PBMCs. CDR3 loop: CASSFSGGARAGELFF. The CDR3 bases are TGTGCCAGCAGCTTCAGCGGGGGGGCCAGGGCCGGGGAGCTGTTTTTT.